These T cell receptor beta chains were read from a single sample in a study of cytomegalovirus exposure and HLA in healthy donors. TCRdb keeps only in-frame clones here, not all; method: immunoSEQ multiplex PCR. The sample has roughly 100,000 clones; 85% are singletons. The sequenced sample was PBMCs. Receptors were obtained from a young man in good health and CMV-seropositive. The CDR3 runs from the conserved cysteine through the conserved F or W. The D gene is left open where the match is weak.

TRBD1	TRBV9	TRBJ2-2	CASSVAQGAGTGELFF
.	TRBV5-1	TRBJ2-7	CASSLGLDRQTSYEQYF
.	TRBV21-1	TRBJ1-2	CASSKARTANYGYTF
.	TRBV6-1	TRBJ2-3	CASRKGEGTDTQYF
TRBD1	TRBV5-1	TRBJ2-5	CASSEQGAGETQYF
.	TRBV27	TRBJ2-2	CASSPVPFYTGELFF
.	TRBV6-5	TRBJ2-7	CASSLGLAYEQYF
.	TRBV5-4	TRBJ1-1	CASSHPQTAVPEAFF
TRBD1	TRBV27	TRBJ2-7	CASRSNTGGPSYEQYF
.	TRBV23-1	TRBJ1-1	CASSLGSTEAFF
TRBD1	TRBV29-1	TRBJ2-1	CSVRRQGANEQFF
.	TRBV27	TRBJ2-2	CASRTGTTGELFF
TRBD1	TRBV5-1	TRBJ1-2	CASSGGTALYGYTF
TRBD1	TRBV19	TRBJ2-1	CASASGTGWNNEQFF
TRBD1	TRBV2	TRBJ2-5	CASSDGTGARQYF
TRBD1	TRBV5-4	TRBJ1-2	CASSGDRVYNYGYTF
TRBD1	TRBV27	TRBJ2-5	CASRRGGGQDREYF
TRBD2	TRBV9	TRBJ2-1	CASSPGLAGIYNEQFF
.	TRBV6-6	TRBJ2-3	CASRVSRDRGWDTQYF
.	TRBV5-1	TRBJ2-2	CASSLVSRGELFF
.	TRBV30	TRBJ2-5	CAWSEVRQETQYF
.	TRBV28	TRBJ1-1	CASSSSNTEAFF
TRBD1	TRBV10-2	TRBJ1-4	CASSDSGTAREKLFF
.	TRBV2	TRBJ1-2	CASSGTGRNGYTF
.	TRBV5-6	TRBJ1-2	CASSSLARLWGYTF
.	TRBV5-6	TRBJ1-5	CASSGSGDQPQHF
TRBD1	TRBV9	TRBJ1-2	CASSTQGVDGYTF
.	TRBV5-1	TRBJ2-5	CASSLADSQGGYQETQYF
.	TRBV5-1	TRBJ2-3	CASSPGGTGNSDTQYF
.	TRBV2	TRBJ2-3	CASSLTGTYTDTQYF
.	TRBV6-1	TRBJ2-3	CASSEMIGGDTQYF
TRBD1	TRBV15	TRBJ2-7	CATRDRGYEQYF
.	TRBV28	TRBJ2-5	CASGPRGAGVETQYF
.	TRBV5-5	TRBJ1-3	CASSLTGNSGNTIYF
TRBD2	TRBV7-2	TRBJ2-3	CASSLASGSDTQYF
.	TRBV27	TRBJ2-5	CASSLSGGETQYF
TRBD2	TRBV2	TRBJ2-1	CASSEGLADLYNEQFF
.	TRBV10-3	TRBJ2-7	CAISRQKTYEQYF
TRBD1	TRBV18	TRBJ1-4	CASSPRSGTGLEKLFF
TRBD1	TRBV7-9	TRBJ2-4	CASSPTGGTKNIQYF
.	TRBV19	TRBJ1-5	CASSPDTTFSQPQHF
.	TRBV15	TRBJ2-7	CATSRDTGMEQYF
TRBD1	TRBV7-8	TRBJ2-5	CASSLGQVSLEETQYF